Below are 25 T cell receptor beta chains sequenced from a single sample in a study of OX40 agonist ivuxolimab in advanced cancers. The method was immunoSEQ multiplex PCR; TCRdb's version includes in-frame clones alone and lacks a portion of them. The sample gives 45,000 to 65,000 clones, 75% to 85% of which show up once; about 0.69% is in the top ten. The sequencing here drew on CD4+ or CD8+ T cells sorted from blood, taken in a trial of the OX40 agonist ivuxolimab. The receptors derive from an adult with an advanced solid tumor such as melanoma, head and neck, liver or kidney cancer.

This clone was recorded only once. The chain has TRBV11-2 and TRBJ1-2; 11 bases agree with TRBD1. Germline V gene data show CDR1 as SGHAT and CDR2 as FQNNGV. The CDR3 is 15 amino acids. Trimming at V came to 5 bases and at J to 6 bases, leaving 8 bases not matched to a gene. The CDR3 is CASSPPGQGVDGYTF. Here the CDR3 DNA reads TGTGCCAGCAGCCCACCGGGACAGGGGGTAGATGGCTACACCTTC.

The CDR3 is CAIKPATNEKLFF. CDR3 bases: TGTGCCATCAAACCCGCAACTAATGAAAAACTGTTTTTT. The J gene is TRBJ1-4, the V gene TRBV10-3; no clear D gene. This CDR3 has 13 amino acids. Germline CDR1 is ENHRY and CDR2 is SYGVKD. Trimming pared 7 bases from V and 0 bases from J, leaving 6 bases between.

The J gene is TRBJ2-1, the V gene TRBV18; 9 bases are a match to TRBD2. The V segment lost 0 bases and the J segment 9 bases; nucleotides outside the gene matches: 12. This CDR3 region has 17 residues. Germline V lookup: CDR1 KGHSH, CDR2 LQKENI. In DNA, the CDR3 is TGTGCCAGCTCACCACCGGAAGCGGGGGGACAACCGGGTGAGCAGTTCTTC. Amino acid sequence: CASSPPEAGGQPGEQFF.

The chain links TRBV11-3 to TRBJ2-7; D is unresolved. The CDR3 runs 13 residues. V was pared by 3 bases and J by 0 bases, with 6 bases between. Germline CDR1 reads SGHNT; CDR2 reads YENEEA. This chain's CDR3 is CASSLSGSYEQYF. The CDR3 DNA is TGTGCCAGCAGCTTGTCCGGCTCCTACGAGCAGTACTTC.

The V and J genes are TRBV11-2 and TRBJ1-1; D might be TRBD1 (6 bases). Trimming removed 7 bases at V and 4 bases at J, with 13 bases between. The CDR3 totals 13 residues. Germline values: CDR1 SGHAT, CDR2 FQNNGV. CDR3 protein: CASTFGDTTEAFF. DNA of the CDR3: TGTGCCAGCACCTTCGGGGACACCACTGAAGCTTTCTTT.

A few counts support this clone. J is TRBJ1-2 and V is TRBV2; 7 bases are shared with TRBD1. Germline V gene sequence: CDR1 SNHLY, CDR2 FYNNEI. The CDR3 loop spans 13 amino acids. Trimming at V came to 5 bases and at J to 4 bases, leaving 4 bases not matched to a gene. For the CDR3, the DNA is TGTGCCAGCAGTCTCGGACAGGTCTATGGCTACACCTTC. Translated: CASSLGQVYGYTF.

The rearrangement links TRBV7-3 to TRBJ1-2; 8 bases fit TRBD1. The ends lost 5 bases at V and 4 bases at J; junction bases unmatched: 6. Germline V lookup: CDR1 SGHTA, CDR2 FQGTGA. The CDR3 covers 14 residues. For the CDR3, the DNA is TGTGCCAGCAGCCCGGGGACAGGCTCCTATGGCTACACCTTC. Translating gives CASSPGTGSYGYTF.

The gene calls are TRBV5-4 and TRBJ2-3; the match to TRBD1 covers 8 bases. Germline V gives CDR1 SGHNT, CDR2 YYREEE (reference sequence). V trimming: 4 bases; J trimming: 2 bases; junction bases outside the gene matches: 6. The CDR3 has 15 residues. CDR3: CASSRWTGPTDTQYF. As DNA, the CDR3 is TGTGCCAGCAGCAGATGGACAGGGCCCACAGATACGCAGTATTTT.

The chain has TRBV18 and TRBJ2-3; 11 nucleotides agree with TRBD1. CDR1 KGHSH and CDR2 LQKENI come from the germline V gene. Trimming removed 5 bases from V and 2 bases from J; junction bases left unmatched: 15. CDR3 length equals 19 residues. In nucleotides, the CDR3 is TGTGCCAGCTCAGCCGGACAGGGGGCGCGTGCAACCTCCACAGATACGCAGTATTTT. It specifies CASSAGQGARATSTDTQYF.

This chain joins TRBV5-6 and TRBJ2-5; a possible D gene is TRBD1 (7 bases). Germline loops: CDR1 SGHDT, CDR2 YYEEEE. CDR3 size: 15 residues. Deletions cut 4 bases from V and 2 bases from J, with 15 bases between. The CDR3 loop reads CASSQTGTGQETQYF. The CDR3 nucleotides are TGTGCCAGCAGCCAGACAGGGACTGGGCAAGAGACCCAGTACTTC.

CDR3 DNA sequence: TGTGCCAGTAGCCGACCTCCACAGGGAGCGGCCGAAAAACTGTTTTTT. The encoded protein is CASSRPPQGAAEKLFF. The V and J genes are TRBV19 and TRBJ1-4, with D tentatively TRBD1 (6 bases). The CDR3 is made up of 16 amino acids. The V end lost 6 bases, the J end lost 8 bases, and 22 bases lay between the germline ends. Germline V gene data show CDR1 as LNHDA and CDR2 as SQIVND (reference sequence).

The rearrangement uses TRBV5-1 and TRBJ1-2; TRBD1 aligns across 12 bases. CDR1 is SGHRS, CDR2 YFSETQ, per germline. This CDR3 has 15 amino acids. V lost 4 bases and J lost 5; bases outside the gene matches: 6. The chain's CDR3 is CASSAGQGAWYGYTF. DNA of the CDR3: TGCGCCAGCAGCGCGGGACAGGGGGCTTGGTATGGCTACACCTTC.

CDR3 residues: CASSLRFQGVGSYEQYF. CDR3 DNA: TGTGCCAGCTCTCTTAGGTTTCAGGGGGTAGGGTCCTACGAGCAGTACTTC. The genes are TRBV18 and TRBJ2-7, with TRBD1 matching 7 bases. The germline V gene has CDR1 KGHSH and CDR2 LQKENI. CDR3 length: 17 residues. J gave up 1 base and V 6 bases, and 15 bases lay outside the gene matches.

This rearrangement joins TRBV29-1 to TRBJ1-2; D is possibly TRBD1 (6 bases). The V gene lost 5 bases and the J gene lost 7 bases, with 20 bases spanning the gap. The germline gives CDR1 SQVTM, CDR2 ANQGSEA. The length of the CDR3 is 14 residues. The CDR3 coding sequence is TGCAGCGTTTTAACCGGGACACGGGCGTCTGGCTACACCTTC. Protein product: CSVLTGTRASGYTF.

This clone has more than one count but fewer than ten. This chain links TRBV4-1 with TRBJ2-5; D is uncertain. CDR3 length: 14 residues. Germline loops: CDR1 MGHRA, CDR2 YSYEKL. Trimming removed 1 base from V and 7 bases from J, with 13 bases in between. The CDR3 protein is CASSQARIFATQYF. The CDR3 DNA reads TGCGCCAGCAGCCAAGCTAGGATCTTCGCGACCCAGTACTTC.

CDR3: CASSLDRRDTEKLFF. DNA for the CDR3: TGTGCCAGCAGTTTGGATCGCAGGGACACTGAAAAACTGTTTTTT. This chain uses TRBV6-5 with TRBJ1-4; a weak D match, TRBD1 (6 bases). V was shortened by 4 bases and J by 7 bases, with 16 bases between the two germline ends. Germline CDR1 reads MNHEY; CDR2 reads SVGAGI. The CDR3 extends over 15 amino acids.

This chain links TRBV7-6 with TRBJ1-4, with D possibly matching TRBD1 (6 bases). CDR3 size: 15 residues. The V end was cut by 1 base, the J end by 6 bases, with 12 bases between. Per germline, CDR1 SGHVS and CDR2 FNYEAQ. Here the CDR3 reads CASSLGGAGDEKLFF. The CDR3 DNA reads TGTGCCAGCAGCTTAGGGGGGGCTGGAGATGAAAAACTGTTTTTT.

Relative to its sample, this clone is medium-sized. The chain has TRBV16 and TRBJ1-2; no reliable D call. Germline CDR1 and CDR2: KGHSY and FQNENV. There are 12 residues in the CDR3. V shed 1 base and J shed 4 bases, with 4 bases lying between them. The CDR3 loop is CASSQLGYGYTF. DNA for the CDR3: TGTGCCAGCAGCCAATTGGGCTATGGCTACACCTTC. The full variable domain, with the rest looked up from reference TRBV16 and TRBJ1-2, is GEEVAQTPKHLVRGEGQKAKLYCAPIKGHSYVFWYQQVLKNEFKFLISFQNENVFDETGMPKERFSAKCLPNSPCSLEIQATKLEDSAVYFCASSQLGYGYTFGSGTRLTVV.

The chain recombines TRBV29-1 with TRBJ1-1; 8 nucleotides line up with TRBD1. This CDR3 contains 14 residues. V dropped 7 bases and J dropped 3; count of bases not matched to a gene: 10. Looked up from germline, CDR1 is SQVTM and CDR2 is ANQGSEA. The CDR3 region has the DNA TGCAGCGCACAGGGGGGCGCGGGGGACACTGAAGCTTTCTTT. Its protein product is CSAQGGAGDTEAFF.

The V gene is TRBV28, the J gene TRBJ1-2; 8 bases agree with TRBD1. J was trimmed by 2 bases and V by 5 bases; bases with no gene match: 7. The CDR3 has 15 amino acids. Germline values: CDR1 MDHEN, CDR2 SYDVKM. This CDR3 is CASSPYDRGNYGYTF. In DNA, the CDR3 is TGTGCCAGCAGTCCTTACGACAGGGGAAACTATGGCTACACCTTC.

This chain links TRBV29-1 with TRBJ2-5; 8 positions match TRBD1. The V gene end was trimmed by 8 bases and the J gene end by 4 bases; junction bases not matched to a gene: 6. The CDR3 is 12 amino acids. Germline CDR1 is SQVTM and CDR2 is ANQGSEA. CDR3 DNA: TGCAGCTCAAGGACAGGGATAGAGACCCAGTACTTC. Translation gives CSSRTGIETQYF.

The V and J genes are TRBV11-3 and TRBJ2-5; 11 nucleotides match TRBD2. The CDR3 sequence is 17 residues long. The junction had 10 bases not matched to a gene; V was cut back by 4 bases and J by 3 bases. Germline loops: CDR1 SGHNT, CDR2 YENEEA. CDR3 bases: TGTGCCAGCAGCTCCCGAACCGGGACTAGCGGTGAAGAGACCCAGTACTTC. Translation gives CASSSRTGTSGEETQYF.

The rearrangement uses TRBV16 and TRBJ1-3; 9 nucleotides agree with TRBD1. Trimming at V came to 3 bases and at J to 1 base, leaving 4 bases not matched to a gene. Per germline, CDR1 KGHSY and CDR2 FQNENV. The CDR3 has 16 residues. The CDR3 sequence: CASSHTGTGSGNTIYF. The DNA for the CDR3 is TGTGCCAGCAGCCACACCGGGACAGGGTCTGGAAACACCATATATTTT.

The rearrangement joins TRBV7-8 to TRBJ1-1; the D is unclear. Germline V gene data show CDR1 as SGHVS and CDR2 as FQNEAQ. This CDR3 contains 13 residues. The germline V and J ends were trimmed by 1 base and 1 base, with 4 bases remaining between them. CDR3 nucleotides: TGTGCCAGCAGCTTAGAAGGGAACACTGAAGCTTTCTTT. Its protein product is CASSLEGNTEAFF.

The rearrangement links TRBV7-2 to TRBJ2-2; 10 positions agree with TRBD1. The V and J ends lost 6 bases and 4 bases, in that order; junction bases with no gene match: 8. CDR3 length: 16 amino acids. Germline CDR1 and CDR2: SGHTA and FQGNSA. The CDR3 here is CASREAGTGVTGELFF. CDR3 in DNA: TGTGCCAGCAGGGAAGCCGGGACAGGGGTCACCGGGGAGCTGTTTTTT.